These T cell receptor beta chains were read from a single sample in a study of blood T cell repertoires in COVID-19. The repertoire was sequenced with immunoSEQ multiplex PCR; TCRdb's copy has only in-frame clones and lacks some. The sample shows 110,000 to 150,000 clones, 88% of them seen only once. Material for sequencing was peripheral blood. The source is a woman aged 45-65 years with acute or convalescent COVID-19. The CDR3 runs from the conserved cysteine through the conserved F or W. A D gene is named only where the DNA matches it firmly. Size is stated for part of the rows, as once, few or many counts, or as a class when the clone is expanded.

J,V,D,size,DNA,CDR3
TRBJ1-1,TRBV6-5,TRBD1,-,TGTGCCAGCAGTTCCGGGACAGGGGGCACTGAAGCTTTCTTT,CASSSGTGGTEAFF
TRBJ2-7,TRBV3-1/TRBV3-2,TRBD2,-,TGTGCCAGCAGCCAAGGACCGGGGGGGTTGACCTACGAGCAGTACTTC,CASSQGPGGLTYEQYF
TRBJ1-2,TRBV28,-,-,TGTGCCAGCAGTTTATATCGACAGGCGACCCACTATGGCTACACCTTC,CASSLYRQATHYGYTF
TRBJ1-5,TRBV19,-,few,TGTGCCAGTAGGCATACCGACGGGTATCAGCCCCAGCATTTT,CASRHTDGYQPQHF
TRBJ2-5,TRBV7-2,-,-,TGTGCCAGCAGCTTAGTCGGCGGGGAGACCCAGTACTTC,CASSLVGGETQYF
TRBJ2-3,TRBV2,TRBD1,-,TGTGCCAGCAGTGAAGCGCTTACAGGGGTCCGGACAGATACGCAGTATTTT,CASSEALTGVRTDTQYF
TRBJ2-1,TRBV20-1,TRBD2,-,TGCAGTGCTAGTCGAGCGGGGGGCCCTTCCTACAATGAGCAGTTCTTC,CSASRAGGPSYNEQFF
TRBJ1-2,TRBV19,-,-,TGTGCCAGTAGTATAGACATAACAGGAGAGGCTAACTATGGCTACACCTTC,CASSIDITGEANYGYTF
TRBJ2-2,TRBV9,-,-,TGTGCCAGCAGCGAAAGACCAGGGAACACCGGGGAGCTGTTTTTT,CASSERPGNTGELFF
TRBJ1-1,TRBV5-1,-,once,TGCGCCAGCAGCTCACAGGGCTTGGAGACTGAAGCTTTCTTT,CASSSQGLETEAFF
TRBJ1-1,TRBV28,TRBD1,once,TGTGCCAGCAGTTGGACAGGGGGGTGGACTGAAGCTTTCTTT,CASSWTGGWTEAFF
TRBJ1-3,TRBV6-1,TRBD1,-,TGTGCCAGCAGTGAAAGGTCTGGGGACAGGGGGCAGTATATGGTGAACACCATATATTTT,CASSERSGDRGQYMVNTIYF
TRBJ2-3,TRBV9,TRBD2,-,TGTGCCAGCAGCCCTCGTGCGGGGGGACCCTCTAGCACAGATACGCAGTATTTT,CASSPRAGGPSSTDTQYF
TRBJ2-5,TRBV6-5,TRBD1,-,TGTGCCAGCACCCAGACAGGGGCGGAGACCCAGTACTTC,CASTQTGAETQYF
TRBJ1-6,TRBV11-2,-,-,TGTGCCAGCAGCTTATCCCCGAGGCCACCCCTCCACTTT,CASSLSPRPPLHF
TRBJ2-2,TRBV19,-,-,TGTGCCAGTAGTATAGTCATCCCGGAAACTAGGCTTGCGAACACCGGGGAGCTGTTTTTT,CASSIVIPETRLANTGELFF
TRBJ1-2,TRBV4-2,-,-,TGTGCCAGCAGCCGGGGAGGGGAGGGGGCTAACTATGGCTACACCTTC,CASSRGGEGANYGYTF
TRBJ1-2,TRBV5-4,-,-,TGTGCCAGCAGCTTGGAGCTTTCTTCTCGGACAGCGTATGGCTACACCTTC,CASSLELSSRTAYGYTF
TRBJ1-4,TRBV5-1,-,-,TGCGCCAGCAGCTTGGCCGGAGGGAAGAGGGATGAAAAACTGTTTTTT,CASSLAGGKRDEKLFF
TRBJ2-3,TRBV3-1/TRBV3-2,-,-,TGTGCCAGCACATCCACAGATACGCAGTATTTT,CASTSTDTQYF
TRBJ2-6,TRBV9,-,-,TGTGCCAGCAGCGTAGAACTAGTGGTATCTGGGGCCAACGTCCTGACTTTC,CASSVELVVSGANVLTF
TRBJ1-1,TRBV19,-,-,TGTGCCAGTAAGGGAGGATTCCCGGGGACTGAAGCTTTCTTT,CASKGGFPGTEAFF
TRBJ1-6,TRBV5-1,TRBD1,-,TGCGCCAGCAGCTTGAGTCAGGGGGCATCTCGTAATTCACCCCTCCACTTT,CASSLSQGASRNSPLHF
TRBJ1-2,TRBV4-1,TRBD1,-,TGCGCCAGCAGCCACCCTAGGACAGGGGCCATCTATGGCTACACCTTC,CASSHPRTGAIYGYTF
TRBJ2-1,TRBV3-1/TRBV3-2,-,-,TGTGCCAGCAGCCGAATACTAGTCCCAGGCGAGCAGTTCTTC,CASSRILVPGEQFF
TRBJ1-1,TRBV18,-,-,TGTGCCAGCTCACCACGGCAGGGAAGGCTTTCCTCTGAAGCTTTCTTT,CASSPRQGRLSSEAFF
TRBJ2-7,TRBV7-2,-,-,TGTGCCAGCAGCCCAGCAGGGACTCTATCCTACGAGCAGTACTTC,CASSPAGTLSYEQYF
TRBJ1-1,TRBV18,TRBD1,once,TGTGCCAGCTCACTAGGGACAGGGCGAGTAAACACTGAAGCTTTCTTT,CASSLGTGRVNTEAFF